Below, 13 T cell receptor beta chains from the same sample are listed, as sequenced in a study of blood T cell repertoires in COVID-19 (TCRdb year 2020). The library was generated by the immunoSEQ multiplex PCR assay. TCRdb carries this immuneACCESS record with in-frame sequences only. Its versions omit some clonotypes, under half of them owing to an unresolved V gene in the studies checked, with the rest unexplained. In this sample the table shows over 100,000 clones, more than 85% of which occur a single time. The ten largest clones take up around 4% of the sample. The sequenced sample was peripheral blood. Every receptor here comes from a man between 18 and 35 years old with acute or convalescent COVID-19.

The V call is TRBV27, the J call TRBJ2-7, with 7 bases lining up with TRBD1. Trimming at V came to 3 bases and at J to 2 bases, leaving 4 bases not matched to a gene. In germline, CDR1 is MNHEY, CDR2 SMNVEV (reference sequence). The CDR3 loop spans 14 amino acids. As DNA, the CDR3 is TGTGCCAGCAGTTTTGATGGGACAGCCTACGAGCAGTACTTC. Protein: CASSFDGTAYEQYF.

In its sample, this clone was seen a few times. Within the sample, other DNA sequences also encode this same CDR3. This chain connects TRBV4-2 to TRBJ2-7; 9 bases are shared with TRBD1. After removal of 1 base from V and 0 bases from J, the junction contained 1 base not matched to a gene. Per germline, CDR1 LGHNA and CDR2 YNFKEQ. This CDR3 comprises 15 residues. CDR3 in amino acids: CASSQGQGVSYEQYF. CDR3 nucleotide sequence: TGTGCCAGCAGCCAAGGACAGGGGGTCTCCTACGAGCAGTACTTC.

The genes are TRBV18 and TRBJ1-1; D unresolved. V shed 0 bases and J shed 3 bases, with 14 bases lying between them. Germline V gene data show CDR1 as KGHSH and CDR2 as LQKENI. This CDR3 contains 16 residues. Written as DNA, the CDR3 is TGTGCCAGCTCACCACCTGGACCGGGAGTGGACACTGAAGCTTTCTTT. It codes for CASSPPGPGVDTEAFF.

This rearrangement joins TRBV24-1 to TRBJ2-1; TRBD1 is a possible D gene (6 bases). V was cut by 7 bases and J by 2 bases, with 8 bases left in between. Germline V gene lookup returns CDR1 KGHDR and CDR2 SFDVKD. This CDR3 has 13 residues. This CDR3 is CATSRGAYNEQFF. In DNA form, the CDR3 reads TGTGCCACCAGCAGGGGAGCCTACAATGAGCAGTTCTTC.

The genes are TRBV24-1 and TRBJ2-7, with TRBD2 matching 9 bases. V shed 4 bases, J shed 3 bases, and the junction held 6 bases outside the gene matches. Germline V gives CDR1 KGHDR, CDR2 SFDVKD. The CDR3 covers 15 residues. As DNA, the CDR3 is TGTGCCACCAGTGACCCCCGGACTAGCGTCTACGAGCAGTACTTC. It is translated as CATSDPRTSVYEQYF.

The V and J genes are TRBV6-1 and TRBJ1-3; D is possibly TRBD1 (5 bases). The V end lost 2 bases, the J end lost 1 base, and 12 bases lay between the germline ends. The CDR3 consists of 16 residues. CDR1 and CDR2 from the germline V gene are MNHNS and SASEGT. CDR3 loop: CASSEYLGGSGNTIYF. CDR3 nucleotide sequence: TGTGCCAGCAGTGAATACCTGGGGGGATCTGGAAACACCATATATTTT.

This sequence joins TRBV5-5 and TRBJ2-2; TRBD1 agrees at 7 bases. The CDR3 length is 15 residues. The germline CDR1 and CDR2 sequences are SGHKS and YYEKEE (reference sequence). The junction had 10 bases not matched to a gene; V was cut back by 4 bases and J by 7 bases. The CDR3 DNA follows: TGTGCCAGCAGCCGGAAGGGGGCGCTTGGCGGGGAGCTGTTTTTT. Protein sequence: CASSRKGALGGELFF.

CDR3 DNA sequence: TGTGCCAGCTCGCCGGGACAGGGGTGGGAGTCCACTGAAGCTTTCTTT. Translating it yields CASSPGQGWESTEAFF. The V gene is TRBV18, the J gene TRBJ1-1, with 10 nucleotides matching TRBD1. Germline V gives CDR1 KGHSH, CDR2 LQKENI. V lost 6 bases to trimming and J lost 4 bases; unmatched junction nucleotides: 11. This CDR3 is 16 amino acids long.

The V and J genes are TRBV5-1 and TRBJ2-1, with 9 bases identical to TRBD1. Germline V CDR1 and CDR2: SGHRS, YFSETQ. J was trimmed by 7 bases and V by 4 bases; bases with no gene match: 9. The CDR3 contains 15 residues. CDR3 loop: CASSTDRGYSNEQFF. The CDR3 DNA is TGCGCCAGCAGCACGGACAGGGGATATTCAAATGAGCAGTTCTTC.

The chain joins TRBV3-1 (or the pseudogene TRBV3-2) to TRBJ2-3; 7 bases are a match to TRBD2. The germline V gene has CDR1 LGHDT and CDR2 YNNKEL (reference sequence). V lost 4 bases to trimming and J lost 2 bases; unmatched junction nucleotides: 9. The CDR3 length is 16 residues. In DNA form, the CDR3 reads TGTGCCAGCAGCCTCGGGAGGATGAGACTCACAGATACGCAGTATTTT. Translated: CASSLGRMRLTDTQYF.

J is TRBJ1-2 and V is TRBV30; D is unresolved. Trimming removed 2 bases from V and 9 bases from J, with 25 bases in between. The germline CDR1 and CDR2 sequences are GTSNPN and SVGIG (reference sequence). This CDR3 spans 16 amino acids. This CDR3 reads CAWSRPDIHITSRYTF. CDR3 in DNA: TGTGCCTGGAGTAGGCCAGATATCCATATTACTAGCCGCTACACCTTC.

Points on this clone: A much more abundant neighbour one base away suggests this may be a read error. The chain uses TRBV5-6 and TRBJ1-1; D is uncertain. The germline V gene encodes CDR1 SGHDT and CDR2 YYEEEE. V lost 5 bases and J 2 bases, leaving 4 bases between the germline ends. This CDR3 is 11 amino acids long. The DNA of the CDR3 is TGTGCCAGCAGTCTTAACACTGAAGCTTTCTTT. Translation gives CASSLNTEAFF.

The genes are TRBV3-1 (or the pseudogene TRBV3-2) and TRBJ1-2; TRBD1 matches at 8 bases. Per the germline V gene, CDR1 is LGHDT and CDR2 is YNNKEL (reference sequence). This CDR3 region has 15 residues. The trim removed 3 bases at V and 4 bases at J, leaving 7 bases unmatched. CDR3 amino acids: CASSHAGTGLYGYTF. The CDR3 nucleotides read TGTGCCAGCAGCCATGCCGGGACAGGTCTCTATGGCTACACCTTC.